This entry is about one T cell receptor (beta chain). This clone occurred a few times. Its target antigen remains unknown. No much larger clonotype is one base removed from it; base qualities were not supplied. The germline V gene (reference sequence) gives CDR1 as LNHDA and CDR2 as SQIVND. Inclusive of the bounding cysteine and phenylalanine, the CDR3 is 14 residues long. Only CDR3 DNA is held: 42 bases, read in frame from base 1. V drops 5 bases and J drops 11 bases, leaving 21 bases in between. The collaborating institutions used their own protocols to collect whole blood in K2EDTA tubes. For TCRbeta analysis, collaborators shipped samples in one of three forms: frozen whole blood, isolated PBMCs, or DNA extracted from either of those sample types. The immunoSEQ Assay, a bias-controlled multiplex PCR, was used to amplify TCRbeta CDR3 regions from genomic DNA. As for how the authors treated the data: The number of nucleated cells in each sample was estimated from the amplification of reference gene primers within the assay. Sequence reads were collapsed and filtered to measure the absolute abundance of every unique TCRbeta CDR3 rearrangement. For each sample, productive Simpson clonality was calculated as the square root of Simpson's diversity index across productive rearrangements. TCRdb carries this immuneACCESS record with in-frame sequences only. Its versions omit some clonotypes, under half of them owing to an unresolved V gene in the studies checked, with the rest unexplained. For V, J and clone size, that table is used; D and trimming come from the DNA. For this sample the table gives about 240,000 clones, of which about 80% were detected only once. About 3.5% of the sample is in the top ten clones.

This specimen belongs to a study of blood T cell repertoires in COVID-19 (dated by TCRdb to the early 2020s). Some background on the complete study: Samples from collaborators originated in the United States, Italy and Spain and spanned both the acute and convalescent phases of COVID-19. Samples were obtained from the ongoing ImmuneRACE study (first 160 participants) and from 1,200 or so subjects provided by 6 global collaborators. Nearly every sample came with metadata listing a de-identified subject ID, COVID-19 status, age in years and sex. The prospective study material was composed of cDNA or gDNA derived from T cells, B-cell-depleted T cells, or PBMCs. The repertoires were made available in a free public database intended to serve as a resource for research on the immune response to SARS-CoV-2. Where available, HLA class I and class II types were obtained from metadata supplied by the sample provider rather than from assay-based typing. Subjects who had been exposed to COVID-19, were actively infected with it, or had recovered from it provided the deeply sampled blood TCRbeta repertoires that made up the dataset.

The paper's findings and limits, for the study overall: The amount of clinical and demographic metadata varied by source and participant and was provided uncurated.

The sample was peripheral blood. The TCR originated in a woman aged 80 or older with acute or convalescent COVID-19. The sequence links TRBV19 to TRBJ1-2; TRBD1 might be the D gene, on 6 matching bases. The base sequence is TGTGCCAGTAGTGTGACAGGTCTTCCTCTGTCTTACACCTTC. Translated, it reads CASSVTGLPLSYTF. With the rest looked up from the reference TRBV19 and TRBJ1-2 genes rather than sequenced, the full variable domain is DGGITQSPKYLFRKEGQNVTLSCEQNLNHDAMYWYRQDPGQGLRLIYYSQIVNDFQKGDIAEGYSVSREKKESFPLTVTSAQKNPTAFYLCASSVTGLPLSYTFGSGTRLTVV.